Below, 30 T cell receptor beta chains from the same sample are listed, as sequenced in a study of OX40 agonist ivuxolimab in advanced cancers. The protocol was immunoSEQ multiplex PCR, while the TCRdb copy is restricted to in-frame clones and leaves out a portion. This sample has 50,000 to 75,000 clones, with roughly 87% found just once. The sample in question was CD4+ or CD8+ T cells sorted from blood, obtained in a trial of the OX40 agonist ivuxolimab. These TCRs come from an adult with an advanced solid tumor such as melanoma, head and neck, liver or kidney cancer.

V usage is TRBV6-5 and J usage is TRBJ2-1, with D possibly matching TRBD2 (5 bases). In germline, CDR1 is MNHEY, CDR2 SVGAGI. The CDR3 loop spans 13 amino acids. Trimming took 11 bases from V and 0 from J, leaving 11 bases between them. DNA for the CDR3: TGTGCCTCCAGTGAGGGCTCCTACAATGAGCAGTTCTTC. Translated: CASSEGSYNEQFF.

This rearrangement joins TRBV11-2 to TRBJ1-2; D is possibly TRBD1 (6 bases). The CDR3 is 16 residues long. Trimming left V 4 bases short and J 4 bases short, with 19 bases between. The germline CDR1 and CDR2 sequences are SGHAT and FQNNGV. The DNA for the CDR3 is TGTGCCAGCAGCTCCCTCTTGTCGGGACACCGCTATGGCTACACCTTC. Translating it yields CASSSLLSGHRYGYTF.

The rearrangement joins TRBV7-9 to TRBJ2-1; D is unresolved. The V end lost 1 base, the J end lost 0 bases, and 13 bases lay between the germline ends. This CDR3 spans 17 amino acids. Germline V gives CDR1 SEHNR, CDR2 FQNEAQ (reference sequence). CDR3 in amino acids: CASSLVVSTSSYNEQFF. DNA of the CDR3: TGTGCCAGCAGCTTAGTGGTCTCCACGAGCTCCTACAATGAGCAGTTCTTC.

The chain joins TRBV5-1 to TRBJ1-3; unclear D gene. This CDR3 region has 15 residues. Germline V gene lookup returns CDR1 SGHRS and CDR2 YFSETQ. Trimming shortened V by 0 bases and J by 3 bases, and 10 bases separated the two germline ends. CDR3 bases: TGCGCCAGCAGCTTGGCCGTGGGTTTTGGAAACACCATATATTTT. Translating gives CASSLAVGFGNTIYF. Based on the CDR3 plus reference TRBV5-1 and TRBJ1-3, the full variable domain is KAGVTQTPRYLIKTRGQQVTLSCSPISGHRSVSWYQQTPGQGLQFLFEYFSETQRNKGNFPGRFSGRQFSNSRSEMNVSTLELGDSALYLCASSLAVGFGNTIYFGEGSWLTVV.

The chain carries TRBV7-9 and TRBJ1-2; no definite D call. In germline, CDR1 is SEHNR, CDR2 FQNEAQ (reference sequence). V lost 5 bases and J lost 0, with 13 bases in between. The length of the CDR3 is 15 residues. The CDR3 nucleotides are TGTGCCAGCAGCCGCGACGGGATGGCTAACTATGGCTACACCTTC. Amino acid sequence: CASSRDGMANYGYTF.

The V and J genes are TRBV2 and TRBJ1-6; TRBD1 is a possible D gene (5 bases). CDR3 length: 15 amino acids. Germline V lookup: CDR1 SNHLY, CDR2 FYNNEI. Trimming removed 6 bases from V and 7 bases from J, with 16 bases in between. DNA of the CDR3: TGTGCCAGCAGCCTACAGGTGACTGGCAATTCACCCCTCCACTTT. Translation gives CASSLQVTGNSPLHF.

The chain links TRBV5-4 to TRBJ2-3, with D uncertain. This CDR3 region has 12 residues. Deletions cut 2 bases from V and 6 bases from J, with 7 bases between. CDR1 is SGHNT, CDR2 YYREEE, per germline (reference sequence). The CDR3 is CASSLRADTQYF. CDR3 in DNA: TGTGCCAGCAGCTTAAGAGCTGATACGCAGTATTTT.

V and J are TRBV30 and TRBJ1-6, with 8 bases matching TRBD1. The CDR3 runs 14 residues. Germline values: CDR1 GTSNPN, CDR2 SVGIG (reference sequence). The trim removed 2 bases at V and 6 bases at J, leaving 3 bases unmatched. Here the CDR3 reads CAWSSGQVNSPLHF. The CDR3 region has the DNA TGTGCCTGGAGTTCGGGACAGGTTAATTCACCCCTCCACTTT.

V is TRBV6-5 and J is TRBJ2-1; D is unclear. This CDR3 spans 15 amino acids. Germline V CDR1 and CDR2: MNHEY, SVGAGI. Trimming stripped 0 bases from V and 7 bases from J, with 13 bases between. Written as DNA, the CDR3 is TGTGCCAGCAGTTACTCGATTACCCCCCCGAATGAGCAGTTCTTC. The encoded protein is CASSYSITPPNEQFF.

This clone was detected only once. The CDR3, as DNA: TGTGCCAGCAGCGGGGATCGGACAGGGAATAATTCACCCCTCCACTTT. This translates into CASSGDRTGNNSPLHF. The V call is TRBV7-9, the J call TRBJ1-6; 8 nucleotides line up with TRBD1. Trimming removed 5 bases from V and 5 bases from J; junction bases left unmatched: 8. CDR3 length: 16 residues. Germline V gene lookup returns CDR1 SEHNR and CDR2 FQNEAQ (reference sequence).

The chain joins TRBV7-2 to TRBJ1-4; D not resolved. This CDR3 comprises 14 residues. V lost 2 bases and J lost 7, with 11 bases in between. The germline gives CDR1 SGHTA, CDR2 FQGNSA. CDR3 amino acids: CASSLYGGGEKLFF. Here the CDR3 DNA reads TGTGCCAGCAGCTTATACGGTGGCGGTGAAAAACTGTTTTTT.

A single count supports this clone. The CDR3 here is CASSPRGPGTGFEEKLFF. The CDR3 nucleotides are TGTGCCAGCAGCCCAAGAGGGCCCGGGACAGGGTTTGAGGAAAAACTGTTTTTT. This sequence joins TRBV27 and TRBJ1-4; 9 nucleotides line up with TRBD1. J lost 8 bases, V lost 6 bases, and 19 bases had no gene match. Germline-derived CDR1 and CDR2 are MNHEY and SMNVEV (reference sequence). This CDR3 region has 18 residues.

This chain uses TRBV7-9 with TRBJ1-2; D is perhaps TRBD1 (5 bases). Germline-derived CDR1 and CDR2 are SEHNR and FQNEAQ (reference sequence). Trimming removed 1 base from V and 4 bases from J, with 10 bases in between. The CDR3 contains 14 residues. CDR3 amino acids: CASSLDRPTYGYTF. The CDR3 DNA is TGTGCCAGCAGCTTAGACAGGCCCACCTATGGCTACACCTTC.

This clone was recorded once. The chain couples TRBV10-1 to TRBJ2-7; 9 nucleotides align to TRBD1. The trim removed 3 bases at V and 8 bases at J, leaving 8 bases unmatched. Germline assignment: CDR1 WNHNN and CDR2 SYGVQD (reference sequence). The CDR3 consists of 14 residues. CDR3 amino acids: CASSDGTGKRKQYF. For the CDR3, the DNA is TGCGCCAGCAGTGACGGGACAGGGAAGAGGAAGCAGTACTTC.

This chain joins TRBV16 and TRBJ2-1; TRBD2 aligns across 15 bases. Germline CDR1 and CDR2: KGHSY and FQNENV. Unmatched junction bases numbered 4, after V lost 4 bases and J lost 6 bases. This CDR3 has 16 residues. The DNA of the CDR3 is TGTGCCAGCAGCCTCGGACTAGCGGGGGGGCGCAATGAGCAGTTCTTC. Translated, it gives CASSLGLAGGRNEQFF.

In this sample, this clone turned up once. The V call is TRBV7-2, the J call TRBJ1-5; 10 nucleotides match TRBD1. There are 14 residues in the CDR3. The germline V gene has CDR1 SGHTA and CDR2 FQGNSA. V was clipped by 5 bases and J by 5 bases; unmatched bases: 3. CDR3 DNA sequence: TGTGCCAGCAGCGCAGACAGGGGGCATCAGCCCCAGCATTTT. Its translation is CASSADRGHQPQHF. Variable domain in full (rest from reference TRBV7-2 and TRBJ1-5): GAGVSQSPSNKVTEKGKDVELRCDPISGHTALYWYRQSLGQGLEFLIYFQGNSAPDKSGLPSDRFSAERTGGSVSTLTIQRTQQEDSAVYLCASSADRGHQPQHFGDGTRLSIL.

The J gene is TRBJ2-1, the V gene TRBV7-2; D not certain. The CDR3 has 13 residues. Germline values: CDR1 SGHTA, CDR2 FQGNSA. Trimming stripped 5 bases from V and 6 bases from J, with 11 bases between. In nucleotides, the CDR3 is TGTGCCAGCAGCACCACTGTGGTCAATGAGCAGTTCTTC. The encoded protein is CASSTTVVNEQFF. The whole variable domain, filled in from reference TRBV7-2 and TRBJ2-1, reads GAGVSQSPSNKVTEKGKDVELRCDPISGHTALYWYRQSLGQGLEFLIYFQGNSAPDKSGLPSDRFSAERTGGSVSTLTIQRTQQEDSAVYLCASSTTVVNEQFFGPGTRLTVL.

The chain combines TRBV5-1 with TRBJ1-6; 7 bases match TRBD1. Germline V gene lookup returns CDR1 SGHRS and CDR2 YFSETQ. Losses at the gene ends were 0 bases for V and 8 bases for J; bases not matched to a gene: 2. CDR3 length equals 14 residues. The CDR3 region is CASSLEGAYSPLHF. In DNA form, the CDR3 reads TGCGCCAGCAGCTTGGAGGGGGCATATTCACCCCTCCACTTT. The full variable domain, in which reference TRBV5-1 and TRBJ1-6 provide the parts outside the CDR3, is KAGVTQTPRYLIKTRGQQVTLSCSPISGHRSVSWYQQTPGQGLQFLFEYFSETQRNKGNFPGRFSGRQFSNSRSEMNVSTLELGDSALYLCASSLEGAYSPLHFGNGTRLTVT.

J is TRBJ2-1 and V is TRBV9, with a tentative D call TRBD1 (6 bases). V dropped 0 bases and J dropped 10 bases, with 14 bases sitting between them. Germline V gives CDR1 SGDLS, CDR2 YYNGEE. The CDR3 is 14 amino acids. The chain's CDR3 is CASSVGPGAHEQFF. CDR3 nucleotide sequence: TGTGCCAGCAGCGTAGGTCCAGGGGCACACGAGCAGTTCTTC. Full variable domain (outside the CDR3, taken from reference TRBV9 and TRBJ2-1): DSGVTQTPKHLITATGQRVTLRCSPRSGDLSVYWYQQSLDQGLQFLIQYYNGEERAKGNILERFSAQQFPDLHSELNLSSLELGDSALYFCASSVGPGAHEQFFGPGTRLTVL.

The J gene is TRBJ1-2, the V gene TRBV6-6; D remains unclear. Trimming removed 6 bases from V and 4 bases from J, with 15 bases in between. The CDR3 length is 14 residues. The germline CDR1 and CDR2 sequences are MNHNY and SVGAGI (reference sequence). The CDR3 sequence: CASSITVLSYGYTF. The CDR3 coding sequence is TGTGCCAGCAGCATTACGGTACTAAGCTATGGCTACACCTTC.

The chain links TRBV7-2 to TRBJ2-7; a weak D match, TRBD2 (6 bases). V was clipped by 3 bases and J by 6 bases, with 15 bases between them. The CDR3 runs 14 residues. The germline gives CDR1 SGHTA, CDR2 FQGNSA. In DNA, the CDR3 is TGTGCCAGCAGCTTGGAGGGTTTCGCGGCCGAGCAGTACTTC. As protein: CASSLEGFAAEQYF.

The chain has TRBV6-1 and TRBJ1-2, with TRBD1 as a possible D gene (6 bases). Per the germline V gene, CDR1 is MNHNS and CDR2 is SASEGT. The CDR3 runs to 11 residues. Trimming cost V 6 bases and J 4 bases, with 6 bases left between them. The CDR3 DNA is TGTGCCAGCAGACAGGGCTATGGCTACACCTTC. Its protein product is CASRQGYGYTF.

V and J are TRBV7-9 and TRBJ2-5, with TRBD2 as a possible D gene (5 bases). V lost 5 bases and J lost 4, with 17 bases in between. Germline CDR1 SEHNR, CDR2 FQNEAQ (reference sequence). This CDR3 spans 15 amino acids. CDR3 in amino acids: CASSTRTGRLETQYF. CDR3 sequence (DNA): TGTGCCAGCAGCACCCGGACTGGAAGACTAGAGACCCAGTACTTC.

The chain has TRBV28 and TRBJ2-6; D is uncertain. V dropped 5 bases and J dropped 4 bases, with 6 bases sitting between them. Germline CDR1 MDHEN, CDR2 SYDVKM. The length of the CDR3 is 13 residues. In nucleotides, the CDR3 is TGTGCCAGCAGTCCAACCGGGGCCAACGTCCTGACTTTC. This translates into CASSPTGANVLTF.

The rearrangement links TRBV7-9 to TRBJ1-2; D might be TRBD1 (6 bases). Germline CDR1 is SEHNR and CDR2 is FQNEAQ (reference sequence). The CDR3 sequence is 17 residues long. The V end was cut by 0 bases, the J end by 8 bases, with 22 bases between. In DNA form, the CDR3 reads TGTGCCAGCAGCTTAGCGGGGGGCGCTCCCCTTACGAACGGCTACACCTTC. Its translation: CASSLAGGAPLTNGYTF.

The gene calls are TRBV15 and TRBJ2-7, with 8 bases aligning to TRBD2. The CDR3 runs 16 residues. The germline CDR1 and CDR2 sequences are LNHNV and YYDKDF (reference sequence). After removal of 1 base from V and 3 bases from J, the junction contained 8 bases not matched to a gene. The CDR3 is CATSRVVSGGGYEQYF. The DNA of the CDR3 is TGTGCCACCAGCAGAGTCGTGAGCGGGGGTGGCTACGAGCAGTACTTC.

This chain joins TRBV11-2 and TRBJ2-3; 8 bases align to TRBD1. The junction had 5 bases not matched to a gene; V was cut back by 5 bases and J by 1 base. CDR3 size: 15 residues. The germline gives CDR1 SGHAT, CDR2 FQNNGV. CDR3 sequence reads: CASSRQGTGTDTQYF. The DNA for the CDR3 is TGTGCCAGCAGCCGACAGGGGACCGGCACAGATACGCAGTATTTT.

The chain links TRBV11-3 to TRBJ2-3; 11 bases map to TRBD2. Trimming cost V 2 bases and J 5 bases; bases outside gene matches: 9. This CDR3 has 17 residues. Germline V gives CDR1 SGHNT, CDR2 YENEEA. The CDR3 DNA reads TGTGCCAGCAGCTTATCCCTACTAGCGGGGGCGGGAGATACGCAGTATTTT. Protein product: CASSLSLLAGAGDTQYF.

The V gene is TRBV21-1, the J gene TRBJ2-1; TRBD1, as called in the table, went unchecked against the DNA. TRBV21-1 is marked as a pseudogene. The CDR3 has 17 residues. The CDR3 protein is CASSKGGRGMRYNEQFF. CDR3 sequence (DNA): TGTGCCAGCAGCAAAGGGGGTAGGGGGATGAGGTACAATGAGCAGTTCTTC.

The chain combines TRBV2 with TRBJ2-2; the D is unclear. The CDR3 sequence is 11 residues long. Germline lookup yields CDR1 SNHLY and CDR2 FYNNEI. The ends were cut back, 6 bases at V and 6 bases at J, with 5 bases in the middle. Here the CDR3 reads CASRVAGELFF. CDR3 nucleotides: TGTGCCAGCAGGGTTGCCGGGGAGCTGTTTTTT.